This T cell receptor beta chain was observed in a study of blood T cell repertoires in COVID-19. About the research overall: From the United States, Italy and Spain came samples of acute and convalescent COVID-19. Nucleic acid was either cDNA or gDNA, and it came from T cells, B-cell-depleted T cells, or PBMCs.

Authors' processing steps: By means of reference gene primer amplification, nucleated cell counts were estimated. Profiled with immunoSEQ multiplex PCR; TCRdb holds only in-frame clones, not every one. That table is the source of V, J and clone size, and D and trimming were worked out from the DNA. The top ten clones hold about 12% of a sample with some 80,000 clones, about 80% of them seen once. The CDR3 has 15 residues. Trimming pared 6 bases from V and 6 bases from J, leaving 21 bases between. CDR1 is SGHRS, CDR2 YFSETQ, per germline. The sequencing input was peripheral blood. The receptor comes from a woman aged 35 to 49 with active or convalescent COVID-19. This sequence joins TRBV5-1 and TRBJ1-2; a weak D match, TRBD1 (6 bases). The CDR3 protein is CASILILTGTDGYTF. CDR3 bases: TGCGCCAGCATCCTAATTTTAACAGGGACGGATGGCTACACCTTC.